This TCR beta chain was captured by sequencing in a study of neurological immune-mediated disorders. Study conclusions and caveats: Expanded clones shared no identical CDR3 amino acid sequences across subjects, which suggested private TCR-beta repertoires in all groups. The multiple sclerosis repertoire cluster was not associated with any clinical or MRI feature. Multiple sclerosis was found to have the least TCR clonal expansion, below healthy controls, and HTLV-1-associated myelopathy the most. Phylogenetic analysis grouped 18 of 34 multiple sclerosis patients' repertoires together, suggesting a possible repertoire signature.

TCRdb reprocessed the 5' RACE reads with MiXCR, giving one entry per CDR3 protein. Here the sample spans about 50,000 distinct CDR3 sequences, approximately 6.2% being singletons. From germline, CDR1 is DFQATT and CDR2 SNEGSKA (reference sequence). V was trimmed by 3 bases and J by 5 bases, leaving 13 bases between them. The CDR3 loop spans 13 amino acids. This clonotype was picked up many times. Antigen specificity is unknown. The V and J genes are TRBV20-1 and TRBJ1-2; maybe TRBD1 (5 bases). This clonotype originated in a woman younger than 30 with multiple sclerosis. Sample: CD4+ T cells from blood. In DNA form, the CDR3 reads TGCAGTGCTAGTGGGGGGGGTGGATATGGCTACACCTTC. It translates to CSASGGGGYGYTF.